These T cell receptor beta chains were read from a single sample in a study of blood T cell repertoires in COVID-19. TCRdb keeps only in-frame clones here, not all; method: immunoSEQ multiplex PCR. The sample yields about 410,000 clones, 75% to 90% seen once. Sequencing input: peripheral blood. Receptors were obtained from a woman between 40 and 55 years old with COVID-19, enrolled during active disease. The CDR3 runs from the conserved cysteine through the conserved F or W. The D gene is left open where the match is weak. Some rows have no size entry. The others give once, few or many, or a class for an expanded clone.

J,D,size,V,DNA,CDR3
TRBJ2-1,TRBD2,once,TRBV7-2,TGTGCCAGCGCGGGACCGGGACTAAACTCTAATGAGCAGTTCTTC,CASAGPGLNSNEQFF
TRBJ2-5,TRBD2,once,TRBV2,TGTGCCGGGACGAGCGGGGGGATCGGAGAGACCCAGTACTTC,CAGTSGGIGETQYF
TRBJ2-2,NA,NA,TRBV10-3,TGTGCCATCAGTGACCTTACAGGGATCGGCACCGGGGAGCTGTTTTTT,CAISDLTGIGTGELFF
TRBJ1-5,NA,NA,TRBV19,TGTGCCAGTAGTATCCGTAATCAGCCCCAGCATTTT,CASSIRNQPQHF
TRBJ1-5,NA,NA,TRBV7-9,TGTGCCAGCAGCTCCCAGGGTAGCCAGCCCCAGCATTTT,CASSSQGSQPQHF
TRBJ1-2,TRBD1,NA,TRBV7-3,TGTGCCAGCAGCCCATCTAGGACAGGGGCCGAAGATGACTACACCTTC,CASSPSRTGAEDDYTF
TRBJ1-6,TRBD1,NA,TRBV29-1,TGCAGCGTTGGACAGGGGAAAGATTCACCCCTCCACTTT,CSVGQGKDSPLHF
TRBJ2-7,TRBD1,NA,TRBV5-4,TGTGCCAGCAGCCCGCGACAGGGTCTAACGGGGGAGCAGTACTTC,CASSPRQGLTGEQYF
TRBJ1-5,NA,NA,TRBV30,TGTGCCTGGTCCCCCCCGGTACAGGGCCCCCAGCCCCAGCATTTT,CAWSPPVQGPQPQHF
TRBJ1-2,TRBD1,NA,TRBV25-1,TGTGCCAGCAGTTACGGGACAGGAGCTAACTATGGCTACACCTTC,CASSYGTGANYGYTF
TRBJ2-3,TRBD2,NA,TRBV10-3,TGTGCCATCAGGGGGACTAGCGGGGGATCTAGCACAGATACGCAGTATTTT,CAIRGTSGGSSTDTQYF
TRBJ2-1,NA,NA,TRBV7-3,TGTGCCAGCAGCTTATATGGAGTCGGTGGTAATGAGCAGTTCTTC,CASSLYGVGGNEQFF
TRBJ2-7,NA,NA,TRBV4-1,TGCGCCAGCAGCCAAGGGGGGGGCGTCTTAGGCTACGAGCAGTACTTC,CASSQGGGVLGYEQYF
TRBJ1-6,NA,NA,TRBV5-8,TGTGCCAGCAGCTCAAACTACAGGGTTTCACCCCTCCACTTT,CASSSNYRVSPLHF
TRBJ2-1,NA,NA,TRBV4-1,TGCGCCAGCAGCCACGAGGGCCGGCGACCCTACAATGAGCAGTTCTTC,CASSHEGRRPYNEQFF
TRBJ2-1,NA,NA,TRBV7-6,TGTGCCAGCAGTAAAACGCCCCCATCTAGGAATGAGCAGTTCTTC,CASSKTPPSRNEQFF
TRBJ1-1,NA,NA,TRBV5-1,TGCGCCAGCAGCTCGACAGAAAACACTGAAGCTTTCTTT,CASSSTENTEAFF
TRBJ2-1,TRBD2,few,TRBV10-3,TGTGCCATCCGAGGCGGTGCTAGCGGGAGGGGCACCTACAATGAGCAGTTCTTC,CAIRGGASGRGTYNEQFF
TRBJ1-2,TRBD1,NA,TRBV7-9,TGTGCCAGCAGCTTAAGGGACAGGGGGCTCCACTATGGCTACACCTTC,CASSLRDRGLHYGYTF
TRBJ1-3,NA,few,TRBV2,TGTGCCAGCAGTGAATCGGCAGGGTCTGGAAACACCATATATTTT,CASSESAGSGNTIYF
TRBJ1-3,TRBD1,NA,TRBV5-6,TGTGCCAGCAGCCCGGGACAGGGGAGCTCTGGAAACACCATATATTTT,CASSPGQGSSGNTIYF
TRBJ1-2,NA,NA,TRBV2,TGTGCCAGCACCTGGACTTTTCTGGACTATGGCTACACCTTC,CASTWTFLDYGYTF
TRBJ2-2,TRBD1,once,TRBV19,TGTGCCAGTAACGTTGGGACAGACACCGGGGAGCTGTTTTTT,CASNVGTDTGELFF
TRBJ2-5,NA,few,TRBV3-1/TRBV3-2,TGTGCCAGCAGCTCATCGAAGGAGGCTTTTAAAGGCCAAGAGACCCAGTACTTC,CASSSSKEAFKGQETQYF
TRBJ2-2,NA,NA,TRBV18,TGTGCCAGCTCACCAGGCACAGCCTTGGCCGGGGAGCTGTTTTTT,CASSPGTALAGELFF